This is a list of T cell receptor beta chains from one sample in a study of shared clonotypes between healthy human individuals. Repertoires were generated with immunoSEQ multiplex PCR, while TCRdb's copy carries only in-frame clones and drops some. The sample shows 400,000 to 600,000 clones, 75% to 85% of them seen only once. Specimen: PBMCs. The receptors stem from a woman in her thirties or forties in good health. Some clones in this sample may be carry-over from other donors' samples. Each CDR3 is given with its conserved first and last residue. Not every row has a clone size; where given, it reads once, few, many or a size class.

V,J,size,CDR3
TRBV6-1,TRBJ2-2,-,CASSEWGPSYTGELFF
TRBV25-1,TRBJ2-3,-,CASSDPTETDTQYF
TRBV9,TRBJ2-1,-,CASSVAAGYNEQFF
TRBV27,TRBJ2-7,-,CASSPSPWGATYEQYF
TRBV29-1,TRBJ1-3,-,CSVGVTPSGNTIYF
TRBV28,TRBJ1-2,-,CASSPGQGGGYTF
TRBV7-9,TRBJ1-1,-,CASSPGRAAIFTEAFF
TRBV2,TRBJ2-3,-,CASSRSRAGTTDTQYF
TRBV7-9,TRBJ2-1,few,CASSFSGSDYEQFF
TRBV7-3,TRBJ2-3,-,CASSSGASGRTDTQYF
TRBV2,TRBJ1-5,-,CASRRTGWQPQHF
TRBV9,TRBJ1-2,-,CASSVGTGMGGYTF
TRBV10-3,TRBJ1-2,-,CAINEPGTGGVGYTF
TRBV4-1,TRBJ2-7,-,CASSQAPAGYYEQYF
TRBV18,TRBJ1-1,-,CASKQAENTEAFF
TRBV7-2,TRBJ2-2,-,CASSMLGLRNTGELFF
TRBV10-3,TRBJ2-1,-,CAISPLPGQVSSYNEQFF
TRBV6-6,TRBJ2-7,-,CASRPGLSSYEQYF
TRBV2,TRBJ2-1,-,CARPSSEAGSYNEQFF
TRBV10-3,TRBJ1-4,-,CAISEGGFSEKLFF
TRBV4-2,TRBJ2-6,-,CASSRGASGANVLTF
TRBV10-3,TRBJ2-7,-,CAINGLAGGEQYF
TRBV2,TRBJ2-7,-,CASRNYEQYF
TRBV5-1,TRBJ1-3,-,CASRVDSGNTIYF
TRBV14,TRBJ2-3,-,CASSQNLAGATDTQYF
TRBV6-6,TRBJ1-3,-,CASSYGLSGNTIYF
TRBV29-1,TRBJ1-1,-,CSASGTVNTEAFF
TRBV11-2,TRBJ1-2,-,CASSPSAGNYGYTF
TRBV6-1,TRBJ2-2,-,CASSRTTGSGELFF
TRBV28,TRBJ2-7,-,CASTPPGLAGNEYEQYF
TRBV7-9,TRBJ2-7,once,CASRSGGGTAYEQYF
TRBV15,TRBJ2-2,once,CATSRGPQGTELFF
TRBV28,TRBJ1-2,-,CASSASPNIYGYTF
TRBV6-6,TRBJ2-7,-,CASSPVLQGEQYF
TRBV5-6,TRBJ2-2,-,CASSLVGGGTGELFF
TRBV19,TRBJ1-1,once,CASSIVGAYTEAFF
TRBV5-5,TRBJ1-4,few,CASSGGTGVGGEKLFF
TRBV28,TRBJ2-1,-,CASSFLAGGSNEQFF
TRBV2,TRBJ2-5,-,CASSENTETQYF
TRBV10-3,TRBJ2-1,-,CAISEVFQGQGNGQFF
TRBV2,TRBJ2-5,-,CASRPRPTTDLQETQYF
TRBV4-3,TRBJ2-1,-,CASSQDLGVAGANEQFF
TRBV19,TRBJ2-7,-,CATQAANYEQYF
TRBV2,TRBJ1-5,-,CASSQQGLDQPQHF
TRBV28,TRBJ2-6,-,CASSHRWISGANVLTF
TRBV29-1,TRBJ1-1,-,CSVEDRGRRGTEAFF
TRBV27,TRBJ2-3,-,CASSFVGDTQYF
TRBV27,TRBJ1-1,-,CASSSYGQGVNTEAFF
TRBV27,TRBJ1-6,-,CASSLSGQSPLHF
TRBV5-5,TRBJ2-7,many,CASSSDSFEQYF
TRBV14,TRBJ2-3,once,CASSQGVPGSGTDTQYF
TRBV12-5,TRBJ1-3,-,CASGSDAGNTIYF
TRBV6-1,TRBJ1-5,-,CASRLDNNQPQHF
TRBV6-1,TRBJ2-2,-,CASSEMVGREAGELFF
TRBV18,TRBJ2-7,few,CASSLAQGRFYEQYF
TRBV29-1,TRBJ1-2,-,CSVERTGSGYTF
TRBV27,TRBJ1-2,-,CASSLSIGWNYGYTF
TRBV19,TRBJ2-7,-,CASSSRATYEQYF